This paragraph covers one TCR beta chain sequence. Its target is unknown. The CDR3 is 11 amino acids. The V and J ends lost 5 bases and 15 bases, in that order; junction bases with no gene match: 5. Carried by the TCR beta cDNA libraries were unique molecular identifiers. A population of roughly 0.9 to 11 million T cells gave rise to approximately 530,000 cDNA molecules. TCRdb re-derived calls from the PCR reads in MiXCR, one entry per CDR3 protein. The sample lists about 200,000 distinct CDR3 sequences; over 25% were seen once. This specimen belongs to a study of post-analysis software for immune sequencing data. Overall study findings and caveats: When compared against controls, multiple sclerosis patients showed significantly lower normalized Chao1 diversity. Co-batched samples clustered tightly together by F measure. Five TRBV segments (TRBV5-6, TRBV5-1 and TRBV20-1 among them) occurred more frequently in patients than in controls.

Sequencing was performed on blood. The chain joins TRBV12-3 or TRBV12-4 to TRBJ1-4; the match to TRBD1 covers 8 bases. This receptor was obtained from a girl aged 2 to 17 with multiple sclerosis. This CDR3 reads CASSPGQGLFF. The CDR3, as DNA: TGTGCCAGCAGTCCCGGACAGGGCTTGTTTTTT.